The 5 T cell receptor beta chains below were found in one sample sequenced in a study of CD8 T cells in ankylosing spondylitis. TCRdb itself ran the 5' RACE reads through MiXCR, one entry per CDR3 protein. The sample consists of under 250,000 distinct CDR3 sequences, 30% to 40% of them appearing once. Sequencing was carried out using blood, either unsorted or a sorted T cell fraction (not recorded which). The receptor source for this set is a male donor with ankylosing spondylitis or in good health (not recorded which).

The chain uses TRBV20-1 and TRBJ2-7, with D possibly being TRBD1 (6 bases). CDR1 and CDR2 (germline): DFQATT, SNEGSKA (reference sequence). Trimming pared 3 bases from V and 1 base from J, leaving 10 bases between. CDR3 size: 13 residues. Here the CDR3 reads CSASVDSSYEQYF. The CDR3 DNA reads as TGCAGTGCTAGTGTGGACAGTTCCTACGAGCAGTACTTC.

This clonotype was counted a few times. The V call is TRBV5-1, the J call TRBJ2-3, with TRBD2 matching 8 bases. This CDR3 comprises 15 residues. The germline CDR1 and CDR2 sequences are SGHRS and YFSETQ. The J segment lost 1 base and the V segment lost 7 bases, leaving 8 bases of the junction unmatched. The CDR3 region is CASQRAGARTDTQYF. CDR3 nucleotides: TGCGCCAGCCAAAGAGCGGGGGCGCGCACAGATACGCAGTATTTT.

The table lists this clonotype with a count of one. CDR3 DNA sequence: TGCGCCAGCACGGACAGGAGCACAACAACTAATGAAAAACTGTTTTTT. Residues: CASTDRSTTTNEKLFF. The chain recombines TRBV4-1 with TRBJ1-4, with 7 bases identical to TRBD1. The length of the CDR3 is 16 residues. The V gene's germline CDR1 is MGHRA and CDR2 YSYEKL. The V and J ends lost 7 bases and 0 bases, in that order; junction bases with no gene match: 8.

This chain joins TRBV4-1 and TRBJ1-4; D call uncertain. The CDR3 totals 15 residues. CDR1 is MGHRA and CDR2 is YSYEKL in the germline V gene. V lost 4 bases, J lost 8 bases, and 17 bases lay in between. This chain's CDR3 is CASSPEDRGGEKLFF. The CDR3 DNA follows: TGCGCCAGCAGCCCTGAGGATCGGGGTGGCGAAAAACTGTTTTTT.

At least ten counts were recorded for this clonotype. The chain links TRBV20-1 to TRBJ2-3, with 7 bases lining up with TRBD2. Trimming removed 6 bases from V and 3 bases from J; junction bases left unmatched: 12. The germline V gene encodes CDR1 DFQATT and CDR2 SNEGSKA (reference sequence). This CDR3 spans 15 amino acids. Here the CDR3 reads CSARGRGALTDTQYF. CDR3 in DNA: TGCAGTGCCCGGGGGAGGGGCGCGTTAACAGATACGCAGTATTTT.